The 24 T cell receptor beta chains below come from one sample, sequenced in a study of cytomegalovirus exposure and HLA in healthy donors. Profiling relied on immunoSEQ multiplex PCR, and the TCRdb table lists in-frame clones only, not all of them. The repertoire includes under 140,000 clones, 70% to 90% of them detected once, and roughly 1.4% sits in the top ten. Sequenced input: PBMCs. These receptors were collected from a woman aged 30 to 39 in good health and CMV-seropositive.

CDR3 nucleotides: TGCAGCGTTGCCAGGTCTCAAGAGACCCAGTACTTC. Protein: CSVARSQETQYF. J is TRBJ2-5 and V is TRBV29-1; D not resolved. Looked up from germline, CDR1 is SQVTM and CDR2 is ANQGSEA. The CDR3 runs to 12 residues. The V end lost 4 bases, the J end lost 2 bases, and 8 bases lay between the germline ends.

This chain connects TRBV9 to TRBJ2-5; the match to TRBD2 covers 12 bases. This CDR3 comprises 14 residues. V was pared by 4 bases and J by 6 bases, with 4 bases of the junction left unmatched. Germline V CDR1 and CDR2: SGDLS, YYNGEE. CDR3 amino acids: CASSLGLAGQTQYF. In DNA form, the CDR3 reads TGTGCCAGCAGCCTTGGACTAGCGGGACAGACCCAGTACTTC.

V gene TRBV19 combines with J gene TRBJ1-4; D gene uncertain. The CDR3 spans 17 residues. Trimming left V 0 bases short and J 7 bases short, with 18 bases between. In germline, CDR1 is LNHDA, CDR2 SQIVND (reference sequence). The chain's CDR3 is CASSIDLRAQRGEKLFF. In DNA form, the CDR3 reads TGTGCCAGTAGTATAGACCTCCGAGCCCAAAGAGGTGAAAAACTGTTTTTT.

The chain recombines TRBV5-1 with TRBJ2-5, with TRBD2 identical over 9 bases. CDR3 length equals 16 residues. CDR1 and CDR2 (germline): SGHRS, YFSETQ. V dropped 1 base and J dropped 10; count of bases not matched to a gene: 14. The CDR3 region is CASSLRAGGTRNDQYF. The CDR3 bases are TGCGCCAGCAGCTTGAGAGCGGGGGGCACCCGCAACGACCAGTACTTC.

This clone has just a few counts. The chain recombines TRBV30 with TRBJ1-2, with TRBD1 matching 8 bases. This CDR3 spans 13 amino acids. The J segment lost 7 bases and the V segment lost 2 bases, leaving 6 bases of the junction unmatched. From germline, CDR1 is GTSNPN and CDR2 SVGIG (reference sequence). CDR3 in amino acids: CAWSLTTGGGYTF. In nucleotides, the CDR3 is TGTGCCTGGAGTCTGACCACAGGGGGTGGCTACACCTTC.

V and J are TRBV9 and TRBJ1-2; 7 positions agree with TRBD1. Trimming took 4 bases from V and 4 from J; bases not matched to a gene: 10. The length of the CDR3 is 15 residues. Germline-derived CDR1 and CDR2 are SGDLS and YYNGEE. CDR3 coding DNA: TGTGCCAGCAGCTCCCGGCCAGGACAGGCCTATGGCTACACCTTC. This gives the protein CASSSRPGQAYGYTF. Full variable domain (missing parts from reference TRBV9 and TRBJ1-2): DSGVTQTPKHLITATGQRVTLRCSPRSGDLSVYWYQQSLDQGLQFLIQYYNGEERAKGNILERFSAQQFPDLHSELNLSSLELGDSALYFCASSSRPGQAYGYTFGSGTRLTVV.

This clone has only one observation. The V call is TRBV5-1, the J call TRBJ2-3, with 7 bases aligning to TRBD1. This CDR3 has 13 residues. Per the germline V gene, CDR1 is SGHRS and CDR2 is YFSETQ. V shed 3 bases, J shed 3 bases, and the junction held 1 base outside the gene matches. CDR3 protein: CASSWTGTDTQYF. The CDR3 nucleotides read TGCGCCAGCAGCTGGACAGGAACAGATACGCAGTATTTT.

J is TRBJ1-2 and V is TRBV30, with no clear D. Germline CDR1 is GTSNPN and CDR2 is SVGIG (reference sequence). CDR3 length: 11 amino acids. V was clipped by 4 bases and J by 2 bases, with 5 bases between them. The DNA for the CDR3 is TGTGCCTGGACGGGGAACTATGGCTACACCTTC. It encodes CAWTGNYGYTF.

The chain couples TRBV7-2 to TRBJ2-3; 9 nucleotides align to TRBD2. From germline, CDR1 is SGHTA and CDR2 FQGNSA. The CDR3 has 15 residues. Unmatched junction bases numbered 8, after V lost 2 bases and J lost 8 bases. CDR3 amino acids: CASSLIAGVLGTQYF. The CDR3 DNA reads as TGTGCCAGCAGCTTAATAGCGGGGGTCCTGGGTACGCAGTATTTT.

The chain carries TRBV5-4 and TRBJ1-2; maybe TRBD1 (6 bases). In germline, CDR1 is SGHNT, CDR2 YYREEE (reference sequence). V lost 0 bases to trimming and J lost 7 bases, with 10 bases between them. The CDR3 is made up of 13 amino acids. CDR3 nucleotides: TGTGCCAGCAGCTTGGAGAAAGGGGGTGGCTACACCTTC. Protein: CASSLEKGGGYTF.

In this sample, this clone turned up once. V usage is TRBV27 and J usage is TRBJ1-5; a possible D gene is TRBD1 (6 bases). There are 16 residues in the CDR3. Trimming left V 5 bases short and J 3 bases short, with 17 bases between. Germline values: CDR1 MNHEY, CDR2 SMNVEV (reference sequence). In DNA, the CDR3 is TGTGCCAGCAGTAGCAAACAGGGCGGGCTCAATCAGCCCCAGCATTTT. It is translated as CASSSKQGGLNQPQHF.

The rearrangement links TRBV5-6 to TRBJ2-7; maybe TRBD1 (6 bases). Per the germline V gene, CDR1 is SGHDT and CDR2 is YYEEEE. The CDR3 is made up of 15 amino acids. V was cut by 0 bases and J by 6 bases, with 16 bases left in between. As DNA, the CDR3 is TGTGCCAGCAGCTTGGGTCCGACAGGACCGCTCGAGCAGTACTTC. This translates into CASSLGPTGPLEQYF.

The V call is TRBV19, the J call TRBJ1-2; D ambiguous. The CDR3 has 14 residues. Trimming left V 4 bases short and J 2 bases short, with 11 bases between. Germline CDR1 is LNHDA and CDR2 is SQIVND (reference sequence). The CDR3 bases are TGTGCCAGTAGTACCCCACAGCGGAACTATGGCTACACCTTC. This codes for CASSTPQRNYGYTF.

The chain uses TRBV30 and TRBJ1-2; D gene uncertain. CDR1 and CDR2 from the germline V gene are GTSNPN and SVGIG (reference sequence). The CDR3 extends over 13 amino acids. Trimming removed 1 base at V and 8 bases at J, with 14 bases between. CDR3 bases: TGTGCCTGGAGTGCCTCCTCCAGAGGAGGCTACACCTTC. This translates into CAWSASSRGGYTF.

V is TRBV4-3 and J is TRBJ2-5, with D tentatively TRBD1 (6 bases). Germline values: CDR1 LGHNA, CDR2 YSLEER. V lost 0 bases and J 2 bases, leaving 16 bases between the germline ends. The CDR3 spans 17 residues. The CDR3 coding sequence is TGCGCCAGCAGCCAAGATAGGCCCAGGGGCCTTCAAGAGACCCAGTACTTC. It yields the protein CASSQDRPRGLQETQYF.

This rearrangement joins TRBV11-2 to TRBJ2-7; no clear D. Trimming took 0 bases from V and 0 from J, leaving 6 bases between them. The CDR3 spans 14 residues. Germline CDR1 and CDR2: SGHAT and FQNNGV. CDR3: CASSLERSSYEQYF. The CDR3 DNA is TGTGCCAGCAGCTTAGAGAGGAGCTCCTACGAGCAGTACTTC.

The rearrangement joins TRBV28 to TRBJ1-1, with 7 bases identical to TRBD1. The CDR3 length is 13 residues. Per germline, CDR1 MDHEN and CDR2 SYDVKM. Trimming at V came to 6 bases and at J to 4 bases, leaving 5 bases not matched to a gene. The CDR3, as DNA: TGTGCCAGCAGCCGGGACAGCCTCACTGAAGCTTTCTTT. Encoded protein: CASSRDSLTEAFF.

J is TRBJ2-3 and V is TRBV19; TRBD2 matches at 12 bases. CDR1 LNHDA and CDR2 SQIVND come from the germline V gene (reference sequence). This CDR3 spans 16 amino acids. Trimming took 1 base from V and 3 from J; bases not matched to a gene: 2. The CDR3 sequence is CASSIGGLAGTDTQYF. In DNA form, the CDR3 reads TGTGCCAGTAGTATAGGGGGACTAGCGGGTACAGATACGCAGTATTTT.

The chain employs TRBV4-3 and TRBJ2-5; D might be TRBD1 (5 bases). Germline V CDR1 and CDR2: LGHNA, YSLEER. Trimming cost V 1 base and J 5 bases, with 14 bases left between them. The CDR3 sequence is 15 residues long. The CDR3 loop reads CASSQVMVAGETQYF. The CDR3 nucleotides read TGCGCCAGCAGCCAAGTGATGGTAGCAGGGGAGACCCAGTACTTC.

J is TRBJ1-2 and V is TRBV29-1, with a weak D call TRBD1 (5 bases). CDR1 SQVTM and CDR2 ANQGSEA come from the germline V gene. The CDR3 extends over 12 amino acids. V lost 5 bases and J lost 8, with 15 bases in between. Here the CDR3 DNA reads TGCAGCGTTTGGGAGGGGACCGAAGGCTACACCTTC. Translation gives CSVWEGTEGYTF.

The chain has TRBV10-3 and TRBJ1-1; D gene uncertain. The CDR3 has 14 residues. CDR1 and CDR2 (germline): ENHRY, SYGVKD. V lost 6 bases and J lost 1, with 12 bases in between. For the CDR3, the DNA is TGTGCCATCAGCCCCTCACAGTCGAACACTGAAGCTTTCTTT. Residues: CAISPSQSNTEAFF.

Remarks on this clone: A read error may account for a junction end that differs from germline. The rearrangement links TRBV4-3 to TRBJ2-7; a weak D match, TRBD2 (5 bases). Germline CDR1 is LGHNA and CDR2 is YSLEER. This CDR3 is 14 amino acids long. The CDR3 loop reads CASNQVLGEGEQYF. CDR3 DNA sequence: TGCGCCAGCAACCAAGTTTTGGGCGAGGGCGAGCAGTACTTC.

V gene TRBV4-2 combines with J gene TRBJ2-1; D might be TRBD2 (7 bases). Looked up from germline, CDR1 is LGHNA and CDR2 is YNFKEQ. V was shortened by 4 bases and J by 7 bases, with 14 bases between the two germline ends. CDR3 size: 14 residues. The chain's CDR3 is CASSLLGGANEQFF. In DNA form, the CDR3 reads TGTGCCAGCAGCCTTTTGGGGGGGGCGAATGAGCAGTTCTTC.

The gene calls are TRBV10-2 and TRBJ1-1; D gene uncertain. Trimming removed 3 bases at V and 1 base at J, with 6 bases between. Germline lookup yields CDR1 WSHSY and CDR2 SAAADI. CDR3 size: 13 residues. CDR3 loop: CASSDYRNTEAFF. The CDR3 DNA is TGCGCCAGCAGTGATTACAGGAACACTGAAGCTTTCTTT.